The source of this TCR beta chain is a study of Graves' ophthalmopathy and Graves' hyperthyroidism. General study findings and limits: Clonotypes were expanded in thyroid at above 0.001 frequency, and most also appeared in blood.

Germline V CDR1 and CDR2: MRHNA, SNTAGT. CDR3 length: 15 amino acids. Trimming took off 7 bases at V and 7 bases at J, with 22 bases between the two ends. Ophthalmopathy in the donors was of moderate-to-severe activity, with CAS ≥3, NOSPECS ≥4 and duration under 3 months. PBMCs stemmed from around 9.1 ml of fresh peripheral blood. The authors amplified TCR beta CDR3 regions from RNA transcripts. An initial RT-PCR round employing HTBI primers preceded a second-round multiplex PCR. Each CDR3 protein gets one entry after TCRdb re-called the multiplex PCR reads with MiXCR. This table holds approximately 700,000 distinct CDR3 sequences, 40% found once. This clonotype occurred a few times. Its antigen is still unknown.

The chain recombines TRBV6-4 with TRBJ1-1; D unresolved. The receptor comes from an adult man with Graves' ophthalmopathy. Sequenced input: peripheral blood. Here the CDR3 DNA reads TGTGCCAGCAAGTTAGCCAACAAGGGAAATGATGAAGCTTTCTTT. This sequence encodes CASKLANKGNDEAFF.